A single sample gave rise to the 19 T cell receptor beta chains below, sequenced in a study of T cells expressing NK-cell markers (dated by TCRdb to 2020 to 2022). The protocol used for the library was 5' RACE. Sequencing was performed on an Illumina HiSeq 2000. With the reads reprocessed by TCRdb, a single entry stands for each CDR3 protein sequence and no DNA is reported. The table held for this sample gives several thousand distinct CDR3 sequences. The ten largest make up about 10% of the sample. Specimen: blood T cells: a sorted CD56 or NKG2C T cell subset, CD4+ or CD8+ T cells, or bulk PBMC T cells (not recorded which). The source of these receptors is a man aged 18 to 30 in good health. Donor details come from another sample of the same person, matched by shared clones.

By frequency, this clonotype registers medium-sized. This chain links TRBV7-2 with TRBJ2-3; TCRdb calls TRBD1, which cannot be checked without DNA. CDR3 length equals 14 residues. Germline CDR1 SGHTA, CDR2 FQGNSA. CDR3 protein: CASSQGGRMDTQYF.

Frequency places this clonotype as medium-sized. J is TRBJ2-3 and V is TRBV15; the D call of TRBD2 rests on TCRdb alone, since no DNA is present to check it. Germline V CDR1 and CDR2: LNHNV, YYDKDF (reference sequence). The CDR3 totals 15 residues. The CDR3 reads CATSRVAGGAGAQYF.

Measured by frequency, this clonotype is medium-sized. The genes are TRBV5-1 and TRBJ1-4; the D call from TCRdb, TRBD1, cannot be confirmed without DNA. CDR1 and CDR2 (germline): SGHRS, YFSETQ. This CDR3 region has 14 residues. Here the CDR3 reads CASSLQGANEKLFF.

This clonotype registers medium-sized by frequency. The rearrangement joins TRBV5-1 to TRBJ2-3; TCRdb designates TRBD1, a call that cannot be tested without DNA. The CDR3 runs 15 residues. Germline CDR1 reads SGHRS; CDR2 reads YFSETQ. The CDR3 loop is CASSTQGTSTDTQYF. Drawing the rest from reference TRBV5-1 and TRBJ2-3, the complete variable domain is KAGVTQTPRYLIKTRGQQVTLSCSPISGHRSVSWYQQTPGQGLQFLFEYFSETQRNKGNFPGRFSGRQFSNSRSEMNVSTLELGDSALYLCASSTQGTSTDTQYFGPGTRLTVL.

The chain uses TRBV29-1 and TRBJ2-1; the TRBD2 assignment by TCRdb is unverifiable without DNA. Per germline, CDR1 SQVTM and CDR2 ANQGSEA. CDR3 size: 14 residues. The CDR3 reads CSVSAGTSPNEQFF.

This sequence joins TRBV5-1 and TRBJ2-5; TCRdb proposes TRBD2, but this gene call is untestable without DNA. This CDR3 spans 14 amino acids. Germline V lookup: CDR1 SGHRS, CDR2 YFSETQ. CDR3 amino acids: CASSPGTSKETQYF.

This clonotype is classed as medium-sized by frequency. The genes are TRBV14 and TRBJ2-6; TCRdb reports TRBD1, a call that lacks DNA to check it against. Germline loops: CDR1 SGHDN, CDR2 FVKESK. The CDR3 is 18 residues long. CDR3 sequence reads: CASSQDIQGATGANVLTF.

This clonotype is called medium-sized based on its frequency. This rearrangement joins TRBV7-9 to TRBJ2-2; the D gene TCRdb calls, TRBD1, cannot be checked with no DNA. Germline V lookup: CDR1 SEHNR, CDR2 FQNEAQ (reference sequence). This CDR3 has 17 amino acids. CDR3 protein: CASSPLTSGVSTGELFF.

The chain carries TRBV5-5 and TRBJ1-4; with no DNA, the TCRdb D assignment of TRBD1 cannot be verified. Per germline, CDR1 SGHKS and CDR2 YYEKEE (reference sequence). The CDR3 runs to 14 residues. The CDR3 spells CASSRTGQNEKLFF.

The chain has TRBV14 and TRBJ2-7; there is no DNA to check the TCRdb D call of TRBD1. The CDR3 has 15 amino acids. Per germline, CDR1 SGHDN and CDR2 FVKESK. This CDR3 reads CASSPRTEAWYEQYF.

By frequency, this clonotype registers medium-sized. The chain combines TRBV6-2 or TRBV6-3 with TRBJ2-2; without DNA, the TCRdb call of TRBD2 cannot be checked. Germline CDR1 MNHEY, CDR2 SVGEGT. CDR3 length equals 17 residues. This CDR3 reads CASSPPRRAHGDRELFF.

The chain links TRBV30 to TRBJ2-4; the D call of TRBD2 rests on TCRdb alone, since no DNA is present to check it. From germline, CDR1 is GTSNPN and CDR2 SVGIG (reference sequence). The CDR3 has 18 amino acids. CDR3 in amino acids: CAWSVQEALTLAKNIQYF.

The chain couples TRBV6-2 or TRBV6-3 to TRBJ2-1; the TCRdb D gene call, TRBD1, has no DNA to confirm it. This CDR3 is 14 amino acids long. Germline lookup yields CDR1 MNHEY and CDR2 SVGEGT. CDR3 loop: CASSRGQWDNEQFF.

This sequence joins TRBV6-5 and TRBJ1-5; TCRdb selects TRBD1, and the lack of DNA leaves this call unchecked. The CDR3 is 13 residues long. Germline V gene data show CDR1 as MNHEY and CDR2 as SVGAGI. CDR3 sequence reads: CASSYEGGQPQHF.

This chain connects TRBV5-5 to TRBJ2-3; TCRdb's assignment of TRBD1 cannot be checked, as there is no DNA. CDR1 and CDR2 from the germline V gene are SGHKS and YYEKEE (reference sequence). The CDR3 extends over 15 amino acids. This chain's CDR3 is CASSSRDRSTDTQYF.

The chain carries TRBV7-9 and TRBJ1-1. The germline V gene encodes CDR1 SEHNR and CDR2 FQNEAQ (reference sequence). The CDR3 spans 12 residues. CDR3 residues: CASSFGETEAFF.

The chain has TRBV7-8 and TRBJ2-7; TCRdb designates TRBD1, a call that cannot be tested without DNA. CDR1 SGHVS and CDR2 FQNEAQ come from the germline V gene. The CDR3 totals 14 residues. Here the CDR3 reads CASSLAQGGHEQYF.

The gene calls are TRBV19 and TRBJ2-1. Per the germline V gene, CDR1 is LNHDA and CDR2 is SQIVND (reference sequence). This CDR3 has 15 amino acids. CDR3 sequence: CASSTKQISYNEQFF.

In terms of frequency, this clonotype is medium-sized. The chain employs TRBV20-1 and TRBJ2-4; no DNA is available, so the TRBD2 call from TCRdb remains unchecked. CDR3 length: 17 amino acids. Germline V lookup: CDR1 DFQATT, CDR2 SNEGSKA (reference sequence). The CDR3 protein is CSARGLAGVPAKNIQYF.